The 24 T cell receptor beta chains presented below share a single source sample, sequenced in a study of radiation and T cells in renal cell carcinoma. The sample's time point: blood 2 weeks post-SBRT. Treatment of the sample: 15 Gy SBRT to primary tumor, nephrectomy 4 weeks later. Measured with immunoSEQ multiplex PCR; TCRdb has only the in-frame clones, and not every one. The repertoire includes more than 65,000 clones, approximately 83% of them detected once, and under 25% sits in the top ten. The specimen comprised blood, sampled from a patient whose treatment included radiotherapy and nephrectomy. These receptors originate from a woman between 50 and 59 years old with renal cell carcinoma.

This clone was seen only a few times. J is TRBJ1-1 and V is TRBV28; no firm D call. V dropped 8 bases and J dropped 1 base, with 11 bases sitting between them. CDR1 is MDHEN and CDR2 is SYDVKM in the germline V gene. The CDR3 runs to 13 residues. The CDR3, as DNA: TGTGCCAGCGTGGGCCTACCGAACACTGAAGCTTTCTTT. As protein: CASVGLPNTEAFF.

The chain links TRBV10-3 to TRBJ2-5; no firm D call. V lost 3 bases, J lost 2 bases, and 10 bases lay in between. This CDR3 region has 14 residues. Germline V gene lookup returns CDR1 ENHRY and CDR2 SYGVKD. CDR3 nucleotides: TGTGCCATCAGTGATGGCAGAACTCAAGAGACCCAGTACTTC. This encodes CAISDGRTQETQYF.

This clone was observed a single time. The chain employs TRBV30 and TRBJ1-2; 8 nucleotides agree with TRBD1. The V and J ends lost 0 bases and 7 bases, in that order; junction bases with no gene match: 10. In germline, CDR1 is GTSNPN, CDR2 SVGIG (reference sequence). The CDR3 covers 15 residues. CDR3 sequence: CAWSVRVPGTGGYTF. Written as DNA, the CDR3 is TGTGCCTGGAGTGTAAGGGTACCGGGGACAGGTGGCTACACCTTC.

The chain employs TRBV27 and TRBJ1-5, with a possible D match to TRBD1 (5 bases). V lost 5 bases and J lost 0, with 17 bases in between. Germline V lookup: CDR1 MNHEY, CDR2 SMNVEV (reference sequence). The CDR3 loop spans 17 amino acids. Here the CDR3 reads CASSPRGRSYSNQPQHF. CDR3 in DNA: TGTGCCAGCAGTCCCCGGGGGAGGTCCTATAGCAATCAGCCCCAGCATTTT.

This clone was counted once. The CDR3, as DNA: TGTGCCAGCAGCTTAGATCAAGCGGGACGGGATGAAAAACTGTTTTTT. Translation: CASSLDQAGRDEKLFF. The chain links TRBV7-9 to TRBJ1-4; the D gene is possibly TRBD1 (5 bases). With 1 base removed from V and 6 bases from J, the gap between germline ends came to 15 bases. Germline values: CDR1 SEHNR, CDR2 FQNEAQ (reference sequence). CDR3 length equals 16 residues.

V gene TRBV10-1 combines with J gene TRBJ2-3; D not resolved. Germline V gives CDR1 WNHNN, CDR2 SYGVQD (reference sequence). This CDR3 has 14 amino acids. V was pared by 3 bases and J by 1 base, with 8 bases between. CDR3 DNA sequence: TGCGCCAGCAGTGAATCCCAGGGCACAGATACGCAGTATTTT. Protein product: CASSESQGTDTQYF.

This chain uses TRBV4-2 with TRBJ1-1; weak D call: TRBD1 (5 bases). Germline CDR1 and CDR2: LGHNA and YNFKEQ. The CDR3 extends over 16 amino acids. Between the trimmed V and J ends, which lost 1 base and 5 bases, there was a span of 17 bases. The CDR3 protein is CASSQVSGTTRTEAFF. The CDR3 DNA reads TGTGCCAGCAGCCAAGTCTCAGGGACCACGAGGACTGAAGCTTTCTTT.

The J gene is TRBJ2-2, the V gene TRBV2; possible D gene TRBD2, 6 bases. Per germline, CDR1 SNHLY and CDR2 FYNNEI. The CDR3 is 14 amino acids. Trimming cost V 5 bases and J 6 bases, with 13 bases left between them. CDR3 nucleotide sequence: TGTGCCAGCAGTAATGGAGGGGTCGCCGGGGAGCTGTTTTTT. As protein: CASSNGGVAGELFF. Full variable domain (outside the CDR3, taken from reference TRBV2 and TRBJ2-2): EPEVTQTPSHQVTQMGQEVILRCVPISNHLYFYWYRQILGQKVEFLVSFYNNEISEKSEIFDDQFSVERPDGSNFTLKIRSTKLEDSAMYFCASSNGGVAGELFFGEGSRLTVL.

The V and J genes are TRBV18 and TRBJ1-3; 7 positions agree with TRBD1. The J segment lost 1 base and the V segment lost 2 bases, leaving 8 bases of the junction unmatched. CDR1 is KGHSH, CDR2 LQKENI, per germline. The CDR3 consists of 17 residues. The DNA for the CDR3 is TGTGCCAGCTCACCAGCAGCCGTCAGGGGGTCTGGAAACACCATATATTTT. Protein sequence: CASSPAAVRGSGNTIYF.

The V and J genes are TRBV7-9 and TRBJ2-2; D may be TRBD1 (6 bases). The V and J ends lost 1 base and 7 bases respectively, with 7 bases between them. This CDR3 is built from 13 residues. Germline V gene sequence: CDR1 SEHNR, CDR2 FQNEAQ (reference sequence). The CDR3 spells CASSLDRDGELFF. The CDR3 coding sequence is TGTGCCAGCAGCTTAGACAGGGACGGGGAGCTGTTTTTT. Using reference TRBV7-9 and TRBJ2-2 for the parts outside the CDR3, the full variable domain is DTGVSQNPRHKITKRGQNVTFRCDPISEHNRLYWYRQTLGQGPEFLTYFQNEAQLEKSRLLSDRFSAERPKGSFSTLEIQRTEQGDSAMYLCASSLDRDGELFFGEGSRLTVL.

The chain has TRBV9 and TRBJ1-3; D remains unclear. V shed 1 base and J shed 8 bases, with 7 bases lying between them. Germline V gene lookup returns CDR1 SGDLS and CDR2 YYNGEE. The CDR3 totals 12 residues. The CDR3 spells CASSVTGDTIYF. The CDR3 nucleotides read TGTGCCAGCAGCGTAACCGGCGACACCATATATTTT.

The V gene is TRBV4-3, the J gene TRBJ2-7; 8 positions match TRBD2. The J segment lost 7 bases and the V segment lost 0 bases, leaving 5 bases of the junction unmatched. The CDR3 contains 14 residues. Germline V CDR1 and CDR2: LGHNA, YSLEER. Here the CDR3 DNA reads TGCGCCAGCAGCCAAGAGACTAGCGCGGGGGAGCAGTACTTC. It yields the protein CASSQETSAGEQYF.

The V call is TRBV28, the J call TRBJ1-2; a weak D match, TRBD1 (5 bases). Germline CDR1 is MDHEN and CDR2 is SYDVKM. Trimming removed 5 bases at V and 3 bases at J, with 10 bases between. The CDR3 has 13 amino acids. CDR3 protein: CASSPGPYYGYTF. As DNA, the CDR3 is TGTGCCAGCAGTCCGGGACCGTACTATGGCTACACCTTC.

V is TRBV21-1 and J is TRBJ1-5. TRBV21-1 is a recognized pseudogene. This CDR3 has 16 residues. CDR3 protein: CASSKGGFYRNQPQHF. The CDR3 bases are TGTGCCAGCAGCAAAGGTGGGTTCTACCGCAATCAGCCCCAGCATTTT.

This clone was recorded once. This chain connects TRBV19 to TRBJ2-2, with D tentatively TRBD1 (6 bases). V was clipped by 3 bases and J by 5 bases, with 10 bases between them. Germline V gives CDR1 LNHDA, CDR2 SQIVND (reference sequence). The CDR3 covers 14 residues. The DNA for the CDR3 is TGTGCCAGTAGTATGACAGGCCGGACCGGGGAGCTGTTTTTT. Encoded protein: CASSMTGRTGELFF.

The CDR3 reads CASSENLRGHGYGYTF. As DNA, the CDR3 is TGTGCCAGCAGTGAAAACTTACGGGGGCACGGCTATGGCTACACCTTC. The rearrangement joins TRBV6-1 to TRBJ1-2, with a possible D match to TRBD1 (6 bases). V was trimmed by 2 bases and J by 4 bases, leaving 17 bases between them. Germline values: CDR1 MNHNS, CDR2 SASEGT. The CDR3 is 16 amino acids.

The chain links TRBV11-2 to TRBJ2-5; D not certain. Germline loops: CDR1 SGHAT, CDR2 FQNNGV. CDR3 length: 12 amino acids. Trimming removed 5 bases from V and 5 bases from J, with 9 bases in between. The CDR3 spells CASSLKPETQYF. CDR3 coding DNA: TGTGCCAGCAGCCTAAAGCCGGAGACCCAGTACTTC.

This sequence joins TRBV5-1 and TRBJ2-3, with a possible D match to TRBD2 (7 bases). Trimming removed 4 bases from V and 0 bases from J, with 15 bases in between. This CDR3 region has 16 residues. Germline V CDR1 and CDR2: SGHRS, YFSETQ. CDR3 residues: CASSPIAGASTDTQYF. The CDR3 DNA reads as TGCGCCAGCAGCCCAATTGCGGGGGCTAGCACAGATACGCAGTATTTT.

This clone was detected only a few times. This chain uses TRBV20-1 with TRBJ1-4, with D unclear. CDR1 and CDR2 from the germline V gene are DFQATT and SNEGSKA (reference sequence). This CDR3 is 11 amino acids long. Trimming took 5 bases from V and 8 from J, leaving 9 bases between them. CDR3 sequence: CSAPLQEKLFF. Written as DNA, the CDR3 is TGCAGTGCTCCCTTACAGGAAAAACTGTTTTTT.

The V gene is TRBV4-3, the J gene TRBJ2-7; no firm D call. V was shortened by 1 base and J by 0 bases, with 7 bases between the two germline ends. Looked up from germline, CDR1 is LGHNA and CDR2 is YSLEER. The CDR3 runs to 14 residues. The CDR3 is CASSQGYSSYEQYF. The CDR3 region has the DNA TGCGCCAGCAGCCAAGGGTACAGCTCCTACGAGCAGTACTTC.

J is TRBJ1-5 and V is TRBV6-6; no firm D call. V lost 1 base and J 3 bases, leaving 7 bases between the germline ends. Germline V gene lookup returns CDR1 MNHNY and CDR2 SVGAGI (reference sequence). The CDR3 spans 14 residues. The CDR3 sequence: CASSYLLVNQPQHF. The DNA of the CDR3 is TGTGCCAGCAGTTACTTATTAGTCAATCAGCCCCAGCATTTT.

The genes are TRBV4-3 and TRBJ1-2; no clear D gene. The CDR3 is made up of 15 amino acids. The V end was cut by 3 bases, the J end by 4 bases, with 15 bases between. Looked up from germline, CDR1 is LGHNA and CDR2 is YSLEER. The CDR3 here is CASSQGSDVPYGYTF. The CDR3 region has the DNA TGCGCCAGCAGCCAGGGGAGTGATGTCCCCTATGGCTACACCTTC.

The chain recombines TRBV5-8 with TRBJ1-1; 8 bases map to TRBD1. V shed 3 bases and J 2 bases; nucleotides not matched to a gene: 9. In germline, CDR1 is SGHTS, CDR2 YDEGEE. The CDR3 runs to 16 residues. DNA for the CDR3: TGTGCCAGCAGCTCCTACTCGACAGGGGAAAACACTGAAGCTTTCTTT. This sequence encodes CASSSYSTGENTEAFF. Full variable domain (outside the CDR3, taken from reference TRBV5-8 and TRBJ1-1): EAGVTQSPTHLIKTRGQQATLRCSPISGHTSVYWYQQALGLGLQFLLWYDEGEERNRGNFPPRFSGRQFPNYSSELNVNALELEDSALYLCASSSYSTGENTEAFFGQGTRLTVV.

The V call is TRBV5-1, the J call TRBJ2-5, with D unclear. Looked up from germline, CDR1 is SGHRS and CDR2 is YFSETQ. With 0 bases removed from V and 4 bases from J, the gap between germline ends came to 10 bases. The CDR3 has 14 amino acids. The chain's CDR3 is CASSLEVLLETQYF. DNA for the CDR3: TGCGCCAGCAGCTTGGAAGTTTTGCTAGAGACCCAGTACTTC.